The clone carrying this T cell receptor (beta chain) came up a few times. V was cut by 0 bases and J by 1 base, with 12 bases left in between. CDR3 length: 16 residues. From germline, CDR1 is LGHNA and CDR2 YSLEER. This entry comes from a study of beta chain features in type 1 diabetes. The investigators reverse transcribed all of the isolated RNA, so they sequenced expressed TCRB transcripts. Clones were read by immunoSEQ multiplex PCR, and TCRdb kept only the in-frame ones, dropping some. The sample shows approximately 150,000 clones, over 8% of them seen only once. This rearrangement joins TRBV4-3 to TRBJ2-5; D possibly corresponds to TRBD2 (5 bases). The sequence came from a woman between 40 and 55 years old in good health. The sequenced material came from central memory CD4+ T cells from blood. CDR3: CASSQERGLGQETQYF. DNA of the CDR3: TGCGCCAGCAGCCAAGAACGCGGGCTAGGCCAAGAGACCCAGTACTTC.